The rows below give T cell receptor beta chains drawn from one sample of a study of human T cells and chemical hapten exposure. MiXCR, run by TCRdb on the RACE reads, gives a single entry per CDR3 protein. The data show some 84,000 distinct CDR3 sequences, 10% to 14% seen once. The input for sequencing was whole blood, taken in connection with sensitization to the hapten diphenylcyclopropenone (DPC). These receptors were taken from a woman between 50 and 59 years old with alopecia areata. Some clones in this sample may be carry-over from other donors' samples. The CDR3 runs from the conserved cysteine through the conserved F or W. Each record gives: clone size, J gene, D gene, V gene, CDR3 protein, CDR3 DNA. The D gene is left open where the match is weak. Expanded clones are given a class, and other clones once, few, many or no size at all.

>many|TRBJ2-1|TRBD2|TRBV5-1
CASSLLAGGSYNEQFF
TGCGCCAGCAGCTTACTAGCGGGGGGCTCCTACAATGAGCAGTTCTTC
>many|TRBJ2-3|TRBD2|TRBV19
CASSLSGRGAQDTQYF
TGTGCCAGTAGTCTTAGCGGGAGAGGAGCCCAAGATACGCAGTATTTT
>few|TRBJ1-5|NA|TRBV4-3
CASSQELAGGQPQHF
TGCGCCAGCAGCCAAGAGTTGGCTGGGGGTCAGCCCCAGCATTTT
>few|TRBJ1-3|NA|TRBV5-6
CASSLATQGLRGNTIYF
TGTGCCAGCAGCTTGGCTACTCAGGGTTTAAGAGGAAACACCATATATTTT
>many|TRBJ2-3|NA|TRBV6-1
CASRTDPYTQYF
TGTGCCAGCAGGACTGACCCGTATACGCAGTATTTT
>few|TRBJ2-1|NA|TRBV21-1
CASSKAKVPWNEQFF
TGTGCCAGCAGCAAAGCTAAGGTCCCATGGAATGAGCAGTTCTTC
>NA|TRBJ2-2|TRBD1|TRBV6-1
CASSEALRRGRNTGELFF
TGTGCCAGCAGTGAAGCGCTTCGCAGGGGGCGGAACACCGGGGAGCTGTTTTTT
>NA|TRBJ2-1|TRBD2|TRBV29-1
CSVGTSGRLDEQFF
TGCAGCGTGGGGACTAGCGGGAGATTAGATGAGCAGTTCTTC
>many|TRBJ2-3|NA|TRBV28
CASSQAGSGTDTQYF
TGTGCCAGCAGCCAAGCGGGTTCTGGCACAGATACGCAGTATTTT
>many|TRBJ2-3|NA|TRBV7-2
CASHRARAGDTQYF
TGTGCCAGCCACCGAGCGAGGGCAGGGGATACGCAGTATTTT
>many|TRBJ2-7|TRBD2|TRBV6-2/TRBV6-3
CASSPGGRRAEQYF
TGTGCCAGCAGCCCGGGGGGACGGCGGGCCGAGCAGTACTTC
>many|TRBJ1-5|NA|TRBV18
CASSPQAENQPQHF
TGTGCCAGCTCACCACAGGCAGAAAATCAGCCCCAGCATTTT
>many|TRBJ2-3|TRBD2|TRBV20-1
CSARAPWGLGGPDTQYF
TGCAGTGCTAGAGCTCCGTGGGGACTAGGGGGGCCAGATACGCAGTATTTT
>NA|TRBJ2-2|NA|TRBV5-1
CASRVESPGELFF
TGCGCCAGCAGGGTGGAGTCTCCCGGGGAGCTGTTTTTT
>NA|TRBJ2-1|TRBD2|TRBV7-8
CASSLARGLAGGNEQFF
TGTGCCAGCAGCTTAGCGCGTGGACTAGCGGGGGGCAATGAGCAGTTCTTC
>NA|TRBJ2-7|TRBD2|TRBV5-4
CASSFPAGSSYEQYF
TGTGCCAGCAGCTTTCCAGCGGGAAGTTCCTACGAGCAGTACTTC
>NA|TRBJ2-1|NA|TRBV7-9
CASSFPSWGERSNEQFF
TGTGCCAGCTCCTTCCCGAGCTGGGGGGAGAGAAGCAATGAGCAGTTCTTC
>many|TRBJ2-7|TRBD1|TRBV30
CAWSATGESSYEQYF
TGTGCCTGGAGTGCTACAGGGGAGAGCTCCTACGAGCAGTACTTC
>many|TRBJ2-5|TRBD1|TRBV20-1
CSAPTGVGETQYF
TGCAGTGCCCCGACAGGGGTCGGGGAGACCCAGTACTTC
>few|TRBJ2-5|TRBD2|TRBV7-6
CASSASGRKETQYF
TGTGCCAGCAGCGCTAGCGGGAGGAAAGAGACCCAGTACTTC
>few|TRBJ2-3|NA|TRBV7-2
CASSWDSTDTQYF
TGTGCCAGCAGTTGGGACAGCACAGATACGCAGTATTTT
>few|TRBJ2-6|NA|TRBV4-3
CASSQDAGVSYSGANVLTF
TGCGCCAGCAGCCAAGATGCCGGGGTCAGCTACTCTGGGGCCAACGTCCTGACTTTC
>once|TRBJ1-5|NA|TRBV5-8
CASSLSPSNQPQHF
TGTGCCAGCAGCTTGTCTCCTAGCAATCAGCCCCAGCATTTT
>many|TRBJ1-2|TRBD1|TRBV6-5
CASSYGQGAAYGYTF
TGTGCCAGCAGTTACGGGCAGGGGGCTGCATATGGCTACACCTTC
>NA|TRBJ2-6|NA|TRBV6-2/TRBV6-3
CASSYDSGANVLTF
TGTGCCAGCAGTTACGACTCTGGGGCCAACGTCCTGACTTTC
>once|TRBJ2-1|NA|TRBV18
CASSPPYNEQFF
TGTGCCAGCTCTCCTCCCTACAATGAGCAGTTCTTC
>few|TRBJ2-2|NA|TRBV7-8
CASSLEAVNTGELFF
TGTGCCAGCAGCTTAGAGGCAGTGAACACCGGGGAGCTGTTTTTT
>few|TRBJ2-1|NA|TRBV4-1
CASSQMGPEQFF
TGCGCCAGCAGCCAGATGGGACCTGAGCAGTTCTTC
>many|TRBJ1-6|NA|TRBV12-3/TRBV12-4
CASSFLRGDNSPLHF
TGTGCCAGCAGTTTTTTGCGGGGGGATAATTCACCCCTCCACTTT
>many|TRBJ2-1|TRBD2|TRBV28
CASSLGRGSDSYNEQFF
TGTGCCAGCAGTTTGGGTCGCGGGAGTGACTCCTACAATGAGCAGTTCTTC
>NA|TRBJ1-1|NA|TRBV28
CASRPGPPVGAFF
TGTGCCAGCAGACCGGGACCCCCTGTTGGAGCTTTCTTT
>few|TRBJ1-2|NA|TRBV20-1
CSASLTNYGYTF
TGCAGTGCTAGTTTGACAAACTATGGCTACACCTTC
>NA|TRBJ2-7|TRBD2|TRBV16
CASSQGRAGASEQYF
TGTGCCAGCAGCCAAGGGCGAGCGGGAGCATCAGAGCAGTACTTC
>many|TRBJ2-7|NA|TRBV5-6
CASSLGGRMYF
TGTGCCAGCAGCTTGGGAGGGAGGATGTACTTC
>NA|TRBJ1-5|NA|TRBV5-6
CASSLRRARQPQHF
TGTGCCAGCAGCTTGAGGCGGGCGCGGCAGCCCCAGCATTTT
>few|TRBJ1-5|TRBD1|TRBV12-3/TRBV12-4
CASSPTGTGVWQPQHF
TGTGCCAGCAGTCCGACCGGGACAGGGGTGTGGCAGCCCCAGCATTTT
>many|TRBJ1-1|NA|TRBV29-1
CSVVDWDTEAFF
TGCAGCGTTGTCGATTGGGACACTGAAGCTTTCTTT
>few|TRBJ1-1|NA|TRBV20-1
CSAGGAGLATEAFF
TGCAGTGCTGGTGGGGCAGGGTTGGCCACTGAAGCTTTCTTT
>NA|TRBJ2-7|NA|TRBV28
CASSLAGASNYF
TGTGCCAGCAGTCTGGCAGGGGCCAGCAATTACTTC